This T cell receptor beta chain was identified during a study of cytotoxic CD8 clonotypes in ibrutinib-treated CLL. Whole-study results and caveats: Baseline clonality exceeded age-matched healthy donors and tracked circulating CD8+ T-cell counts.

From germline, CDR1 is ENHRY and CDR2 SYGVKD. V dropped 6 bases and J dropped 4; count of bases not matched to a gene: 7. The CDR3 has 14 amino acids. Profiled with immunoSEQ multiplex PCR; TCRdb holds only in-frame clones, not every one. The table includes hundreds of thousands of clones, roughly 71% detected once. This clone turned up a few times. What it binds is not known. Cryopreserved PBMCs yielded approximately 1.9 micrograms of genomic DNA for TCR beta libraries. This material consisted of PBMCs, taken after 36 months of ibrutinib treatment. The chain employs TRBV10-3 and TRBJ2-5; 8 positions agree with TRBD1. This clonotype originated in a human donor with chronic lymphocytic leukemia. CDR3 sequence reads: CAIRNPTGAETQYF. In DNA form, the CDR3 reads TGTGCCATCAGGAATCCGACAGGGGCAGAGACCCAGTACTTC.